These 2 T cell receptor beta chains came from one sample sequenced in a study of shared clonotypes between healthy human individuals (dated by TCRdb to 2020 to 2021). Preparation of the library involved the immunoSEQ multiplex PCR assay. TCRdb took over this immuneACCESS table, retaining in-frame rearrangements with V and J assigned. Such tables are incomplete; in checked studies, under half of the missing clones stem from an unresolved V gene, and the remainder is unexplained. The table for this sample lists 1.4 million to 1.5 million clones; around 97% of them were counted only once. Clones ranked in the top ten supply about 1% of the sample. The sequencing input was naive CD4+ T cells sorted from blood. Interpreted using the paper, the cell subset or site label stands for: CD45RA+ positively selected. All receptors derive from a man in his thirties or forties in good health.

The chain combines TRBV5-1 with TRBJ2-3; no clear D gene. In germline, CDR1 is SGHRS, CDR2 YFSETQ. The CDR3 length is 15 residues. Trimming took 4 bases from V and 3 from J, leaving 15 bases between them. The DNA of the CDR3 is TGCGCCAGCAGCACCCGCGCCTTAGGTACAGATACGCAGTATTTT. This codes for CASSTRALGTDTQYF.

The V gene is TRBV5-1, the J gene TRBJ2-7; TRBD1 agrees at 9 bases. The CDR3 covers 16 residues. Trimming took 4 bases from V and 2 from J; bases not matched to a gene: 10. Germline V gene data show CDR1 as SGHRS and CDR2 as YFSETQ. CDR3 coding DNA: TGCGCCAGCAGCGCCCGGGACAGGGCTTTAACCTACGAGCAGTACTTC. It codes for CASSARDRALTYEQYF.